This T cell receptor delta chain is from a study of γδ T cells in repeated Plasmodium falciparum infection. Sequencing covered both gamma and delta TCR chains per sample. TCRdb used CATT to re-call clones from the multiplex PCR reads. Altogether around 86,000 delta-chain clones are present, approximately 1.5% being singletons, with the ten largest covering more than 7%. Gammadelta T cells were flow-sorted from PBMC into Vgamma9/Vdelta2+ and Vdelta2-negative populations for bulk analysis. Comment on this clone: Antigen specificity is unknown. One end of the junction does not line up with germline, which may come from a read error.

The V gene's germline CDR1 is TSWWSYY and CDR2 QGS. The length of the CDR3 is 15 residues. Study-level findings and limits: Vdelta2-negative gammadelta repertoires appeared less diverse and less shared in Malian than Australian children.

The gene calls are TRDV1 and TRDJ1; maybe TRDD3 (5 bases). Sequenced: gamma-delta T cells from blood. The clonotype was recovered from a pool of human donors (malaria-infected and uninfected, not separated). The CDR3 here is CALGESSLNTDKPIF. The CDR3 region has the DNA TGTGCGCTTGGGGAATCCTCCCTAAACACCGATAAACCCATCTTC.